The clone carrying this T cell receptor beta chain showed up just a few times. Its antigen remains unknown. This entry belongs to a study of T-cell memory formation after mild COVID-19. The study's findings and limits: The main location of contracting CD4+ clones was CM and EM, and that of contracting CD8+ clones was EMRA. Clonal second-wave expansions that peaked on day 37 had unconfirmed SARS-CoV-2 specificity.

TCRdb re-analysed the 5' RACE reads in MiXCR, keeping a single row per CDR3 protein. Here the sample spans roughly 350,000 distinct CDR3 sequences, roughly an eighth being singletons. This sequence was found in a man between 18 and 29 years old who had mild COVID-19 (a few samples of this study predate the infection). Cell type and time point are not known. Sequencing was done on a sample of PBMCs or a T cell subset sorted from them (not recorded which).

The CDR3 reads CASKLEGVSYNEQFF. The CDR3 nucleotides read TGCGCCAGCAAGTTGGAGGGGGTATCCTACAATGAGCAGTTCTTC. The chain joins TRBV5-1 to TRBJ2-1, with D perhaps TRBD1 or TRBD2 (6 bases each). Germline V gives CDR1 SGHRS, CDR2 YFSETQ. The V end lost 6 bases, the J end lost 1 base, and 14 bases lay between the germline ends. This CDR3 region has 15 residues. The full variable domain, its missing parts supplied by reference TRBV5-1 and TRBJ2-1, is KAGVTQTPRYLIKTRGQQVTLSCSPISGHRSVSWYQQTPGQGLQFLFEYFSETQRNKGNFPGRFSGRQFSNSRSEMNVSTLELGDSALYLCASKLEGVSYNEQFFGPGTRLTVL.